Included here is one T cell receptor (beta chain) sequence, with context. V was shortened by 1 base and J by 8 bases, with 13 bases between the two germline ends. The CDR3 has 14 residues. Per germline, CDR1 SGHRS and CDR2 YFSETQ. This specimen belongs to a study of blood T cell repertoires in COVID-19. Study as a whole: Samples of COVID-19 (acute and convalescent) were obtained from the United States, Italy and Spain. In each case, the material was cDNA or gDNA derived from T cells, B-cell-depleted T cells, or PBMCs.

Here immunoSEQ multiplex PCR was the method, and the copy in TCRdb shows in-frame clones only, minus some. The sample has about 190,000 clones; 84% are singletons. What was sequenced was peripheral blood. The sequence derives from a human donor in a cohort sampled during active COVID-19. J is TRBJ1-3 and V is TRBV5-1; D call uncertain. CDR3 sequence: CASSLSAPRDTIYF. CDR3 DNA sequence: TGCGCCAGCAGCTTGTCTGCGCCGAGGGACACCATATATTTT.